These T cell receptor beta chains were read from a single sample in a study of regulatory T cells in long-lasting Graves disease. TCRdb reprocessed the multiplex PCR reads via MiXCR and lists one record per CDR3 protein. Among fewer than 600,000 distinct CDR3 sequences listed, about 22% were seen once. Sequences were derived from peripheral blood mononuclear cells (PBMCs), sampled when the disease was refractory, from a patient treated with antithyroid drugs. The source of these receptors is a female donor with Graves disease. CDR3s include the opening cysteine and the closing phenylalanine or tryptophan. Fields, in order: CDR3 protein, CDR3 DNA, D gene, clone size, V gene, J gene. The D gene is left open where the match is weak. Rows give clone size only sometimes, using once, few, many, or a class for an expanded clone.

CDR3aa: CASSLDQRSYEQYF; CDR3nt: TGCGCCAGCAGCCTGGACCAGCGGTCCTACGAGCAGTACTTC; d_gene: .; abundance: few; v_gene: TRBV5-1; j_gene: TRBJ2-7
CDR3aa: CASSPGRMSGTQYF; CDR3nt: TGTGCCAGCAGCCCCGGACGGATGAGCGGGACCCAGTACTTC; d_gene: .; abundance: many; v_gene: TRBV6-1; j_gene: TRBJ2-5
CDR3aa: CASRSGQQYYEQYF; CDR3nt: TGTGCCAGCAGGAGCGGACAACAATACTACGAGCAGTACTTC; d_gene: .; abundance: many; v_gene: TRBV28; j_gene: TRBJ2-7
CDR3aa: CASSPGQGNHQPQHF; CDR3nt: TGTGCCAGCAGCCCGGGACAGGGGAATCATCAGCCCCAGCATTTT; d_gene: TRBD1; abundance: .; v_gene: TRBV28; j_gene: TRBJ1-5
CDR3aa: CASSLSSAVEQLQHF; CDR3nt: TGTGCCAGCAGTTTAAGTAGCGCGGTGGAACAGCTCCAGCATTTT; d_gene: .; abundance: .; v_gene: TRBV28; j_gene: TRBJ1-5
CDR3aa: CASGLDNIQGPSNTEAFF; CDR3nt: TGTGCTAGTGGTTTAGATAATATACAGGGCCCCTCGAACACTGAAGCTTTCTTT; d_gene: .; abundance: many; v_gene: TRBV12-5; j_gene: TRBJ1-1
CDR3aa: CASSSGQRALQETQYF; CDR3nt: TGTGCCAGCAGCTCAGGTCAGCGGGCCCTCCAAGAGACCCAGTACTTC; d_gene: .; abundance: few; v_gene: TRBV7-3; j_gene: TRBJ2-5
CDR3aa: CASRTPSGGGGANVLTF; CDR3nt: TGTGCCAGCAGAACCCCCTCAGGGGGCGGTGGGGCCAACGTCCTGACTTTC; d_gene: TRBD1; abundance: .; v_gene: TRBV28; j_gene: TRBJ2-6
CDR3aa: CASSLDPRRPRGGGIF; CDR3nt: TGTGCCAGCAGCTTAGACCCCCGGAGGCCACGCGGGGGCGGGATTTTT; d_gene: .; abundance: many; v_gene: TRBV7-9; j_gene: TRBJ2-2
CDR3aa: CASSRAGSFDEQYF; CDR3nt: TGTGCCAGCAGTCGGGCGGGCTCTTTCGACGAGCAGTACTTC; d_gene: .; abundance: many; v_gene: TRBV28; j_gene: TRBJ2-7
CDR3aa: CASSFRDRGETQYF; CDR3nt: TGTGCCAGCAGCTTCAGGGACCGAGGAGAGACCCAGTACTTC; d_gene: .; abundance: many; v_gene: TRBV7-2; j_gene: TRBJ2-5
CDR3aa: CASSFRGAGELFF; CDR3nt: TGTGCCAGCAGTTTCCGGGGGGCGGGGGAGCTGTTTTTT; d_gene: .; abundance: many; v_gene: TRBV28; j_gene: TRBJ2-2
CDR3aa: CASRRVPGNYEQYF; CDR3nt: TGTGCCAGCAGAAGGGTCCCAGGAAACTACGAGCAGTACTTC; d_gene: .; abundance: many; v_gene: TRBV7-2; j_gene: TRBJ2-7
CDR3aa: CSVRIAGGSEQFF; CDR3nt: TGCAGCGTTCGAATAGCGGGAGGGAGTGAGCAGTTCTTC; d_gene: TRBD2; abundance: .; v_gene: TRBV29-1; j_gene: TRBJ2-1
CDR3aa: CASSSTPGRERPQHF; CDR3nt: TGTGCCAGCAGCTCCACACCCGGACGGGAACGGCCCCAGCATTTT; d_gene: .; abundance: many; v_gene: TRBV7-2; j_gene: TRBJ1-5
CDR3aa: CSARRGHSNQPQHF; CDR3nt: TGCAGTGCTAGGCGCGGACATAGCAATCAGCCCCAGCATTTT; d_gene: .; abundance: many; v_gene: TRBV20-1; j_gene: TRBJ1-5
CDR3aa: CASSPGQGLSGNTIYF; CDR3nt: TGTGCCAGCAGCCCGGGACAGGGGCTCTCTGGAAACACCATATATTTT; d_gene: TRBD1; abundance: many; v_gene: TRBV28; j_gene: TRBJ1-3
CDR3aa: CASSFHRDRGHYSNQPQHF; CDR3nt: TGTGCCAGCAGTTTTCACCGGGACAGGGGGCATTATAGCAATCAGCCCCAGCATTTT; d_gene: TRBD1; abundance: few; v_gene: TRBV6-5; j_gene: TRBJ1-5
CDR3aa: CSASLTDTGELFF; CDR3nt: TGCAGTGCTAGTTTAACGGACACCGGGGAGCTGTTTTTT; d_gene: .; abundance: few; v_gene: TRBV20-1; j_gene: TRBJ2-2
CDR3aa: CASSLEVSGGGTQYF; CDR3nt: TGCGCCAGCAGCTTGGAGGTCAGCGGGGGAGGGACCCAGTACTTC; d_gene: TRBD2; abundance: .; v_gene: TRBV5-1; j_gene: TRBJ2-5
CDR3aa: CASSTFLATGANVLTF; CDR3nt: TGTGCCAGCAGCACGTTTCTAGCGACTGGGGCCAACGTCCTGACTTTC; d_gene: .; abundance: few; v_gene: TRBV28; j_gene: TRBJ2-6
CDR3aa: CASSLVASGDRRKTQYF; CDR3nt: TGTGCCAGCAGCTTGGTGGCTAGCGGGGACCGGCGGAAGACCCAGTACTTC; d_gene: TRBD2; abundance: .; v_gene: TRBV5-6; j_gene: TRBJ2-5
CDR3aa: CASSPSGAWAGTQYF; CDR3nt: TGTGCCAGCAGTCCCTCGGGCGCCTGGGCGGGGACCCAGTACTTC; d_gene: .; abundance: many; v_gene: TRBV28; j_gene: TRBJ2-5
CDR3aa: CASSVGVGRGQAGTNTEAFF; CDR3nt: TGTGCCAGCAGCGTAGGGGTTGGACGGGGACAGGCCGGGACGAACACTGAAGCTTTCTTT; d_gene: TRBD1; abundance: few; v_gene: TRBV9; j_gene: TRBJ1-1
CDR3aa: CANSWGQGGVSTEAFF; CDR3nt: TGTGCCAACAGTTGGGGACAGGGAGGGGTGAGCACTGAAGCTTTCTTT; d_gene: TRBD1; abundance: .; v_gene: TRBV27; j_gene: TRBJ1-1
CDR3aa: CASSPRLARSYEQYF; CDR3nt: TGTGCCAGCAGCCCACGACTAGCGCGCTCCTACGAGCAGTACTTC; d_gene: TRBD2; abundance: .; v_gene: TRBV7-2; j_gene: TRBJ2-7
CDR3aa: CASSISGYLNTEAFF; CDR3nt: TGTGCCAGTAGTATATCCGGGTACTTGAACACTGAAGCTTTCTTT; d_gene: .; abundance: .; v_gene: TRBV19; j_gene: TRBJ1-1
CDR3aa: CASSLAPDRANTGELFF; CDR3nt: TGTGCCAGCAGCCTCGCCCCGGACAGAGCGAACACCGGGGAGCTGTTTTTT; d_gene: .; abundance: few; v_gene: TRBV5-5; j_gene: TRBJ2-2
CDR3aa: CASSSPITGGETQYF; CDR3nt: TGTGCCAGCAGCTCCCCGATAACGGGGGGAGAGACCCAGTACTTC; d_gene: TRBD2; abundance: many; v_gene: TRBV7-2; j_gene: TRBJ2-5